This T cell receptor (beta chain) was documented in a study of T cell responses to AZD1222 COVID-19 vaccine. At the level of the study: Pooling of second doses given at about 4 or about 12 weeks was done.

This clone was observed a single time. The target antigen is unknown. Findings and limits, study-wide: Females made up more of the donors, who were largely white British, and clonal diversity may have come out too low. Spike-specific TCR breadth and depth went up after people got two AZD1222 doses.

This CDR3 is 18 amino acids long. The germline V gene has CDR1 MDHEN and CDR2 SYDVKM. Trimming shortened V by 2 bases and J by 2 bases, and 16 bases separated the two germline ends. TCRdb's table, derived via immunoSEQ multiplex PCR, lists solely in-frame clones and lacks some. This sample yields some 120,000 clones, of which roughly 88% are seen a single time; about a tenth belongs to the top ten. The V and J genes are TRBV28 and TRBJ1-6; tentative D call: TRBD1 (5 bases). Sequencing used peripheral blood, obtained on day 0 of AZD1222 vaccination. The source of this sequence is an adult in good health. CDR3 residues: CASSLTYPRDPYNSPLHF. CDR3 bases: TGTGCCAGCAGTTTAACCTATCCCCGGGACCCCTATAATTCACCCCTCCACTTT.